The 30 T cell receptor beta chains below come from one sample, sequenced in a study of radiotherapy plus CTLA-4 blockade in lung cancer. Using immunoSEQ multiplex PCR, the repertoire was profiled, and TCRdb retains in-frame clones only, with some absent. The data show more than 95,000 clones, 60% to 75% seen once. The input for sequencing was peripheral blood, taken from a patient treated with radiotherapy plus ipilimumab. Receptor source: a human donor with non-small cell lung cancer who had a partial response to radiotherapy plus ipilimumab. Some clones in this sample may be carry-over from other donors' samples.

In this sample, this clone turned up a few times. J is TRBJ1-2 and V is TRBV28; 7 bases fit TRBD1. Germline V gene sequence: CDR1 MDHEN, CDR2 SYDVKM. V shed 8 bases and J 4 bases; nucleotides not matched to a gene: 13. The CDR3 covers 15 residues. CDR3 sequence: CASLKLRQGPYGYTF. The CDR3, as DNA: TGTGCCAGCCTTAAGTTGAGACAGGGCCCCTATGGCTACACCTTC.

The rearrangement joins TRBV12-5 to TRBJ2-1; D is perhaps TRBD2 (6 bases). CDR1 and CDR2 from the germline V gene are LGHNT and FRNRAP. V was trimmed by 6 bases and J by 1 base, leaving 16 bases between them. This CDR3 has 16 residues. CDR3 amino acids: CASGRTPGLSYNEQFF. The CDR3 nucleotides are TGTGCTAGTGGGAGAACCCCTGGACTATCCTACAATGAGCAGTTCTTC.

The chain has TRBV11-3 and TRBJ2-7, with TRBD1 matching over 9 bases. CDR1 is SGHNT, CDR2 YENEEA, per germline. V trimming: 6 bases; J trimming: 5 bases; junction bases outside the gene matches: 5. This CDR3 has 13 residues. The CDR3 DNA reads as TGTGCCAGCAGAGCCGGGACAGGGCACGAGCAGTACTTC. This translates into CASRAGTGHEQYF.

J is TRBJ2-1 and V is TRBV2; D might be TRBD2 (6 bases). This CDR3 has 14 residues. Per the germline V gene, CDR1 is SNHLY and CDR2 is FYNNEI. V was shortened by 4 bases and J by 0 bases, with 7 bases between the two germline ends. For the CDR3, the DNA is TGTGCCAGCAGTGCGACTAGCTCCTACAATGAGCAGTTCTTC. This codes for CASSATSSYNEQFF. Looking up the rest from reference TRBV2 and TRBJ2-1 gives the full variable domain: EPEVTQTPSHQVTQMGQEVILRCVPISNHLYFYWYRQILGQKVEFLVSFYNNEISEKSEIFDDQFSVERPDGSNFTLKIRSTKLEDSAMYFCASSATSSYNEQFFGPGTRLTVL.

The chain is built from TRBV6-6 and TRBJ1-1, with D tentatively TRBD1 (5 bases). In germline, CDR1 is MNHNY, CDR2 SVGAGI (reference sequence). This CDR3 has 14 residues. V lost 2 bases and J 6 bases, leaving 13 bases between the germline ends. The DNA for the CDR3 is TGTGCCAGCAGTTACCAAGACAGAGACCCTGAAGCTTTCTTT. Its protein is CASSYQDRDPEAFF.

This clone was observed a few times. The chain employs TRBV4-3 and TRBJ2-3, with 7 bases identical to TRBD1. CDR3 size: 15 residues. Germline V gene data show CDR1 as LGHNA and CDR2 as YSLEER. The J segment lost 1 base and the V segment lost 0 bases, leaving 1 base of the junction unmatched. In DNA form, the CDR3 reads TGCGCCAGCAGCCAAGATGACAGGGGCACAGATACGCAGTATTTT. It is translated as CASSQDDRGTDTQYF.

The chain combines TRBV5-1 with TRBJ2-3, with 8 bases identical to TRBD2. J gave up 2 bases and V 1 base, and 6 bases lay outside the gene matches. The CDR3 totals 16 residues. Germline-derived CDR1 and CDR2 are SGHRS and YFSETQ. The DNA of the CDR3 is TGCGCCAGCAGCTTGAGTATTAGCGGGGTCACAGATACGCAGTATTTT. This codes for CASSLSISGVTDTQYF.

V and J are TRBV29-1 and TRBJ2-3; D perhaps matches TRBD2 (7 bases). Germline loops: CDR1 SQVTM, CDR2 ANQGSEA. This CDR3 region has 14 residues. The ends were cut back, 6 bases at V and 4 bases at J, with 17 bases in the middle. The CDR3 protein is CSVQRGAGSDTQYF. The CDR3 DNA follows: TGCAGCGTCCAACGGGGGGCAGGGTCAGATACGCAGTATTTT.

This chain connects TRBV6-7 to TRBJ2-1; 9 bases are shared with TRBD2. TRBV6-7 is an ORF for which the function is uncertain. Trimming removed 8 bases from V and 5 bases from J; junction bases left unmatched: 10. The CDR3 runs 15 residues. The CDR3 loop is CASYARGRANNEQFF. The CDR3 nucleotides read TGTGCCAGCTATGCCCGCGGGAGGGCCAACAATGAGCAGTTCTTC.

The rearrangement uses TRBV28 and TRBJ1-4; TRBD1 aligns across 7 bases. The junction had 14 bases not matched to a gene; V was cut back by 5 bases and J by 5 bases. CDR1 and CDR2 (germline): MDHEN, SYDVKM. There are 17 residues in the CDR3. The CDR3 DNA reads TGTGCCAGCAGTCGGACAGGCTCTGGGGAAGTGAATGAAAAACTGTTTTTT. Translation: CASSRTGSGEVNEKLFF.

This clone turned up a few times. The chain uses TRBV19 and TRBJ2-1, with TRBD1 matching over 7 bases. This CDR3 is 12 amino acids long. Germline V CDR1 and CDR2: LNHDA, SQIVND (reference sequence). V was pared by 4 bases and J by 8 bases, with 2 bases of the junction left unmatched. The CDR3 sequence: CASSTGGHEQFF. The CDR3 region has the DNA TGTGCCAGTAGTACAGGGGGTCATGAGCAGTTCTTC.

V gene TRBV7-2 combines with J gene TRBJ2-5; possible D gene TRBD1, 5 bases. The CDR3 runs 15 residues. The germline gives CDR1 SGHTA, CDR2 FQGNSA. V shed 1 base and J shed 3 bases, with 12 bases lying between them. The CDR3 is CASSLDRQPKETQYF. CDR3 DNA sequence: TGTGCCAGCAGCTTAGACAGGCAGCCAAAAGAGACCCAGTACTTC.

This clone has only a few counts. CDR3 DNA sequence: TGTGCCAGCCAGCAGGGGACATATAATGAAAAACTGTTTTTT. It is translated as CASQQGTYNEKLFF. The V and J genes are TRBV19 and TRBJ1-4, with D maybe TRBD1 (6 bases). V shed 9 bases and J shed 4 bases, with 15 bases lying between them. The CDR3 has 14 residues. In germline, CDR1 is LNHDA, CDR2 SQIVND (reference sequence).

This clone was seen many times. The chain recombines TRBV4-1 with TRBJ1-2; D not resolved. CDR3 length: 15 amino acids. V was trimmed by 5 bases and J by 8 bases, leaving 21 bases between them. Germline V gene sequence: CDR1 MGHRA, CDR2 YSYEKL. In DNA, the CDR3 is TGCGCCAGCAGCTCCACACAACCGGGAATCGTAGGCTACACCTTC. This translates into CASSSTQPGIVGYTF.

This clone appeared a few times. The chain recombines TRBV29-1 with TRBJ2-4; possible D gene TRBD2, 5 bases. The CDR3 sequence is 14 residues long. Trimming pared 4 bases from V and 1 base from J, leaving 11 bases between. Germline values: CDR1 SQVTM, CDR2 ANQGSEA. The CDR3 sequence: CSVGERTAKNIQYF. The CDR3 DNA is TGCAGCGTTGGGGAGAGAACTGCCAAAAACATTCAGTACTTC.

The chain carries TRBV6-5 and TRBJ2-7; 9 bases fit TRBD1. There are 15 residues in the CDR3. Per the germline V gene, CDR1 is MNHEY and CDR2 is SVGAGI. The trim removed 4 bases at V and 3 bases at J, leaving 7 bases unmatched. The CDR3 coding sequence is TGTGCCAGCAGTTCCGGCTCGGGACAGGGCTACGAGCAGTACTTC. Translated, it gives CASSSGSGQGYEQYF.

The chain has TRBV2 and TRBJ1-1; a possible D gene is TRBD1 (5 bases). CDR1 and CDR2 from the germline V gene are SNHLY and FYNNEI. V was clipped by 5 bases and J by 6 bases, with 7 bases between them. This CDR3 has 11 residues. The DNA of the CDR3 is TGTGCCAGCAGTCCCAGGGCTGAAGCTTTCTTT. Translated: CASSPRAEAFF.

This rearrangement joins TRBV18 to TRBJ1-2, with TRBD1 as a possible D gene (5 bases). The germline gives CDR1 KGHSH, CDR2 LQKENI. The V end lost 2 bases, the J end lost 4 bases, and 20 bases lay between the germline ends. This CDR3 comprises 17 residues. CDR3 residues: CASSPGVFFGRVYGYTF. CDR3 DNA: TGTGCCAGCTCACCAGGCGTCTTTTTCGGCAGGGTCTATGGCTACACCTTC.

The chain carries TRBV19 and TRBJ1-5; 7 nucleotides line up with TRBD1. The CDR3 has 14 amino acids. V shed 5 bases and J 6 bases; nucleotides not matched to a gene: 7. Germline CDR1 reads LNHDA; CDR2 reads SQIVND (reference sequence). In nucleotides, the CDR3 is TGTGCCAGTAGTTTTTCAGGGGGAGGTCAGCCCCAGCATTTT. Amino acid sequence: CASSFSGGGQPQHF.

The chain uses TRBV12-5 and TRBJ2-5; TRBD1 aligns across 7 bases. CDR1 is LGHNT and CDR2 is FRNRAP in the germline V gene. This CDR3 contains 13 residues. V shed 3 bases, J shed 5 bases, and the junction held 3 bases outside the gene matches. The CDR3 DNA reads as TGTGCTAGTGGTTTCGACAGGGCGGAGACCCAGTACTTC. It encodes CASGFDRAETQYF. The whole variable domain, remainder taken from reference TRBV12-5 and TRBJ2-5, is DARVTQTPRHKVTEMGQEVTMRCQPILGHNTVFWYRQTMMQGLELLAYFRNRAPLDDSGMPKDRFSAEMPDATLATLKIQPSEPRDSAVYFCASGFDRAETQYFGPGTRLLVL.

The CDR3 region has the DNA TGTGCCAGCAGCACCGGACATCTGAACACTGAAGCTTTCTTT. It translates to CASSTGHLNTEAFF. The chain is built from TRBV21-1 and TRBJ1-1; the table's D gene call, TRBD1, was not cross checked with the DNA. TRBV21-1 is noted as a pseudogene. The CDR3 length is 14 residues.

This clone is a singleton in its sample. The chain combines TRBV5-1 with TRBJ2-5; D perhaps matches TRBD1 (5 bases). This CDR3 has 14 amino acids. Germline values: CDR1 SGHRS, CDR2 YFSETQ. The V end lost 5 bases, the J end lost 0 bases, and 11 bases lay between the germline ends. The CDR3 DNA sequence: TGCGCCAGCAGGACAGAACCGTACCAAGAGACCCAGTACTTC. The encoded protein is CASRTEPYQETQYF.

The gene calls are TRBV2 and TRBJ1-6; a possible D gene is TRBD1 (5 bases). Per germline, CDR1 SNHLY and CDR2 FYNNEI. Trimming removed 1 base at V and 8 bases at J, with 15 bases between. The CDR3 totals 16 residues. For the CDR3, the DNA is TGTGCCAGCAGTGAAGGGTGGCAGGGTTTGGATTCACCCCTCCACTTT. It is translated as CASSEGWQGLDSPLHF.

This chain connects TRBV2 to TRBJ2-6, with D unresolved. Trimming took off 6 bases at V and 9 bases at J, with 15 bases between the two ends. Germline V gene lookup returns CDR1 SNHLY and CDR2 FYNNEI. This CDR3 contains 14 residues. The DNA of the CDR3 is TGTGCCAGCAGCGGAATCTCTGGAGTCAACGTCCTGACTTTC. Residues: CASSGISGVNVLTF.

Notes on this clone: This same CDR3 is encoded by further DNA sequences in the sample. J is TRBJ2-2 and V is TRBV19; perhaps TRBD1 as D (5 bases). From germline, CDR1 is LNHDA and CDR2 SQIVND (reference sequence). This CDR3 spans 14 amino acids. Trimming took 4 bases from V and 1 from J, leaving 7 bases between them. The CDR3 DNA is TGTGCCAGTAGTACCGGACAGAACACCGGGGAGCTGTTTTTT. This gives the protein CASSTGQNTGELFF.

The chain employs TRBV6-5 and TRBJ1-1; D gene ambiguous. From germline, CDR1 is MNHEY and CDR2 SVGAGI. The CDR3 runs 13 residues. V was shortened by 6 bases and J by 1 base, with 9 bases between the two germline ends. The CDR3 nucleotides read TGTGCCAGCAGATCCCAGGCGAACACTGAAGCTTTCTTT. Its translation: CASRSQANTEAFF.

The V and J genes are TRBV28 and TRBJ2-1; 8 bases map to TRBD2. Germline CDR1 MDHEN, CDR2 SYDVKM. This CDR3 spans 16 amino acids. With V trimmed by 2 bases and J by 5 bases, 8 bases remained unmatched. CDR3 bases: TGTGCCAGCAGTTTAACAATTAGCGGGACCCACAATGAGCAGTTCTTC. Translation: CASSLTISGTHNEQFF. Complete variable domain (other parts from reference TRBV28 and TRBJ2-1): DVKVTQSSRYLVKRTGEKVFLECVQDMDHENMFWYRQDPGLGLRLIYFSYDVKMKEKGDIPEGYSVSREKKERFSLILESASTNQTSMYLCASSLTISGTHNEQFFGPGTRLTVL.

This rearrangement joins TRBV7-7 to TRBJ2-1, with TRBD2 matching over 10 bases. V lost 5 bases to trimming and J lost 5 bases; unmatched junction nucleotides: 3. CDR3 length: 14 residues. Per germline, CDR1 SSHAT and CDR2 FNYEAQ (reference sequence). The CDR3 DNA reads as TGTGCCAGCAGCCCGAGCGGGGGGGACAATGAGCAGTTCTTC. Its protein product is CASSPSGGDNEQFF. The whole variable domain, remainder taken from reference TRBV7-7 and TRBJ2-1, is GAGVSQSPRYKVTKRGQDVTLRCDPISSHATLYWYQQALGQGPEFLTYFNYEAQPDKSGLPSDRFSAERPEGSISTLTIQRTEQRDSAMYRCASSPSGGDNEQFFGPGTRLTVL.

This clone was picked up one time. The rearrangement uses TRBV27 and TRBJ2-5; 8 positions agree with TRBD1. The closer fit of TRBJ2-7 to the DNA end suggests the J call may be wrong. This CDR3 region has 16 residues. Germline loops: CDR1 MNHEY, CDR2 SMNVEV (reference sequence). In nucleotides, the CDR3 is TGTGCCAGCCGCCACAAACCGGGACAGGTCTCCTACGAGCAGTACTTC. Its translation: CASRHKPGQVSYEQYF.

The chain recombines TRBV7-2 with TRBJ2-5; 7 bases map to TRBD2. This CDR3 is 15 amino acids long. Germline V CDR1 and CDR2: SGHTA, FQGNSA. The V and J ends lost 1 base and 4 bases, in that order; junction bases with no gene match: 6. The CDR3: CASSLGTGRGETQYF. Here the CDR3 DNA reads TGTGCCAGCAGCTTAGGAACGGGGAGGGGAGAGACCCAGTACTTC.